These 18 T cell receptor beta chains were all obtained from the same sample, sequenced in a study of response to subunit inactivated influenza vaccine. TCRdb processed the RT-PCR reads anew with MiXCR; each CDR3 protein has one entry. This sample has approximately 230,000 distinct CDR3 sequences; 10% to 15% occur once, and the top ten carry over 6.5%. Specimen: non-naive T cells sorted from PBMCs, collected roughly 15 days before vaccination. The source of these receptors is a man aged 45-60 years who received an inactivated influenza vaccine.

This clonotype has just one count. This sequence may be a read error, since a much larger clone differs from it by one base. CDR3 sequence (DNA): TGTGCCAGCAGCTTTCAGGGATTAGGGACTGGAAACACCATATATTTT. Protein product: CASSFQGLGTGNTIYF. The V gene is TRBV5-8, the J gene TRBJ1-3; TRBD1 might be the D (5 bases). V was trimmed by 2 bases and J by 2 bases, leaving 14 bases between them. The CDR3 is 16 amino acids. Per the germline V gene, CDR1 is SGHTS and CDR2 is YDEGEE.

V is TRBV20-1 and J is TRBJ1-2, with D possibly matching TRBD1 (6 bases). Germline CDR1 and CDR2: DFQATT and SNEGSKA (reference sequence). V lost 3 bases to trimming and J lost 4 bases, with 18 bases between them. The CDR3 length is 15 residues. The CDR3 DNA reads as TGCAGTGCTAGTGGGGGGGCCCGCCGAGGCTATGGCTACACCTTC. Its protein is CSASGGARRGYGYTF.

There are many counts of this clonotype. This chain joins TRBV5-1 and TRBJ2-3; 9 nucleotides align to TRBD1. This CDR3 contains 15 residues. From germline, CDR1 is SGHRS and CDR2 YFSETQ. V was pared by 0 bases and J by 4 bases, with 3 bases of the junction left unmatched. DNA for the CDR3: TGCGCCAGCAGCTTGGTGACAGGGGGGGCAGATACGCAGTATTTT. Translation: CASSLVTGGADTQYF.

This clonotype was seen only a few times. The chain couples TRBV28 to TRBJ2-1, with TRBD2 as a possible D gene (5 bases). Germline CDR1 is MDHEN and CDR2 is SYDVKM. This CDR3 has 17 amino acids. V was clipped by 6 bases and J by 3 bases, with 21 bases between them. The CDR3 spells CASSRLRGKNNYNEQFF. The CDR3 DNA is TGTGCCAGCAGCCGCCTGCGAGGGAAAAATAACTACAATGAGCAGTTCTTC.

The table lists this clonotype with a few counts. CDR3 coding DNA: TGTGCCAGCTTACTCCAGGGATTTGGAAACACCATATATTTT. It is translated as CASLLQGFGNTIYF. The chain couples TRBV5-6 to TRBJ1-3, with D tentatively TRBD1 (5 bases). Per germline, CDR1 SGHDT and CDR2 YYEEEE. The CDR3 spans 14 residues. With 7 bases removed from V and 3 bases from J, the gap between germline ends came to 14 bases.

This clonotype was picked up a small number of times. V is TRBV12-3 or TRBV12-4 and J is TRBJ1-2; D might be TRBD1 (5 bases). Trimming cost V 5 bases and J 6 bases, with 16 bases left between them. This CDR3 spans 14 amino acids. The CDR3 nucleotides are TGTGCCAGCAGTCCTTACAGCCGGGGGGATGGCTACACCTTC. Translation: CASSPYSRGDGYTF.

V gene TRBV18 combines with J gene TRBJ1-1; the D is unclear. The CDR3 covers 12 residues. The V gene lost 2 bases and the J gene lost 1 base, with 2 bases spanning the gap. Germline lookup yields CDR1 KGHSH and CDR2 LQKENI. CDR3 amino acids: CASSPRNTEAFF. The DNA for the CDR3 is TGTGCCAGCTCACCAAGGAACACTGAAGCTTTCTTT. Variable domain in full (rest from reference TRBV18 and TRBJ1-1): NAGVMQNPRHLVRRRGQEARLRCSPMKGHSHVYWYRQLPEEGLKFMVYLQKENIIDESGMPKERFSAEFPKEGPSILRIQQVVRGDSAAYFCASSPRNTEAFFGQGTRLTVV.

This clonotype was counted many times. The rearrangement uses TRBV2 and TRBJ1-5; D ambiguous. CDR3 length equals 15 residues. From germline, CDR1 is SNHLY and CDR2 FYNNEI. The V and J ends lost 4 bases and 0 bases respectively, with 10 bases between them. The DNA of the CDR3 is TGTGCCAGCAGTGGTGGCTACACTAGCAATCAGCCCCAGCATTTT. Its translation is CASSGGYTSNQPQHF.

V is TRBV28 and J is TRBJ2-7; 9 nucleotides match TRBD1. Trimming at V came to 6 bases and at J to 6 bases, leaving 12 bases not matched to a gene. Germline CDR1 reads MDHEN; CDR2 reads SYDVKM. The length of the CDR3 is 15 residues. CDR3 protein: CASRPMNRGLGEQYF. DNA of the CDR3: TGTGCCAGCAGGCCGATGAACAGGGGGCTGGGCGAGCAGTACTTC.

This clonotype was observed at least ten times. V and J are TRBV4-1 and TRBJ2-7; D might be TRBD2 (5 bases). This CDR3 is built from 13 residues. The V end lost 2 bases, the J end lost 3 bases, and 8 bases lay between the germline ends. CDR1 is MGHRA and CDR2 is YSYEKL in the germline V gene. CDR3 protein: CASSQWEYYEQYF. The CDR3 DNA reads TGCGCCAGCAGCCAATGGGAGTACTACGAGCAGTACTTC.

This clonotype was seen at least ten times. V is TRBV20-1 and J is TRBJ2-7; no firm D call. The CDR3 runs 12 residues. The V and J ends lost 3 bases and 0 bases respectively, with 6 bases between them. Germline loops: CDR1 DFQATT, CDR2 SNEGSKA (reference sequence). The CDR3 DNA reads TGCAGTGCTAGCTCCAGCTCCTACGAGCAGTACTTC. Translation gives CSASSSSYEQYF.

CDR3 bases: TGTGCCAGCAGCCATTCTCGCGCCAGGAGCTCCTACAATGAGCAGTTCTTC. Translated: CASSHSRARSSYNEQFF. The chain joins TRBV14 to TRBJ2-1; D gene unclear. This CDR3 contains 17 residues. V lost 3 bases and J lost 0, with 15 bases in between. CDR1 is SGHDN and CDR2 is FVKESK in the germline V gene.

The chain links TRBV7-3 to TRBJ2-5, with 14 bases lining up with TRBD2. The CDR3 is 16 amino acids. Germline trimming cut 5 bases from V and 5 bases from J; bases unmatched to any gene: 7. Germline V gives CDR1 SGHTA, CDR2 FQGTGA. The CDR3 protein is CASSRGLAGAGETQYF. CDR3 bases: TGTGCCAGCAGCCGGGGACTAGCGGGGGCGGGGGAGACCCAGTACTTC.

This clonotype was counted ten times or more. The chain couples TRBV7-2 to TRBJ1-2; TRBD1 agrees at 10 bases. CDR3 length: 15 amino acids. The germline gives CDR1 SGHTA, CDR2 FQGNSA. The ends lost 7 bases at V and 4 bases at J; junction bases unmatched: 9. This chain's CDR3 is CASTFGGQGSYGYTF. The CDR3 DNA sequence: TGTGCCAGCACTTTCGGGGGACAGGGGTCCTATGGCTACACCTTC.

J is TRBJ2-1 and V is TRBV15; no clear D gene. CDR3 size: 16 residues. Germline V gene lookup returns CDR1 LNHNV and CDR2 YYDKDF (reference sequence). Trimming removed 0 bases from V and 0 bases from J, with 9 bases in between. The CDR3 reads CATSRDWLSSYNEQFF. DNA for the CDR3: TGTGCCACCAGCAGAGATTGGTTGAGCTCCTACAATGAGCAGTTCTTC.

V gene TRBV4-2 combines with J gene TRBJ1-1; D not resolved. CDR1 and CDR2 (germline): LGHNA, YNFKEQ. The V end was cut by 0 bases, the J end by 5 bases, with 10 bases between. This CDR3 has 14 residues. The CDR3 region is CASSQDRIGTEAFF. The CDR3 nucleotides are TGTGCCAGCAGCCAAGATCGCATTGGTACTGAAGCTTTCTTT.

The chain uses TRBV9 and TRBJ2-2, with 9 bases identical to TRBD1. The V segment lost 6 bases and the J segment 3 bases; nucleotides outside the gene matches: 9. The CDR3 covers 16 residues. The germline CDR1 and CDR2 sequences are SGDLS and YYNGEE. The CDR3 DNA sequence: TGTGCCAGCACCCCTGCGGGACAGGGTTACACCGGGGAGCTGTTTTTT. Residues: CASTPAGQGYTGELFF.

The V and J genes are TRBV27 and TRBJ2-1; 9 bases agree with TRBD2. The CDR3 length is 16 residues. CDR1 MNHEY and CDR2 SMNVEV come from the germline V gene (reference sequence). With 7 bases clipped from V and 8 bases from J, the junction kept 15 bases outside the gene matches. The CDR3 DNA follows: TGTGCCAGCAACCCCCCCGGACTAGCGTCACACCATGAGCAGTTCTTC. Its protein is CASNPPGLASHHEQFF.